Listed below are T cell receptor beta chains from one sample, sequenced in a study of cytomegalovirus exposure and HLA in healthy donors. Sequencing was performed with immunoSEQ multiplex PCR; in TCRdb, only in-frame clones are kept and a portion is missing. The sample shows 140,000 or so clones, 90% to 95% of them seen only once. The sequencing input was PBMCs. The receptor set was obtained from a man between 18 and 35 years old in good health and CMV-seronegative. CDR3s include the opening cysteine and the closing phenylalanine or tryptophan. Fields, in order: D gene, V gene, clone size, J gene, CDR3 protein, CDR3 DNA. D genes are given only for firm matches. Not all rows give a size; the values are once, few, many and, for expanded clones, a class.

D gene: NA
V gene: TRBV9
clone size: NA
J gene: TRBJ2-1
CDR3 protein: CASSVGPLPYNEQFF
CDR3 DNA: TGTGCCAGCAGCGTCGGTCCCCTGCCGTACAATGAGCAGTTCTTC

D gene: TRBD1
V gene: TRBV7-9
clone size: NA
J gene: TRBJ2-7
CDR3 protein: CASFRDRGFAEQYF
CDR3 DNA: TGTGCCAGTTTCCGGGACAGGGGTTTTGCCGAGCAGTACTTC

D gene: NA
V gene: TRBV5-6
clone size: NA
J gene: TRBJ2-1
CDR3 protein: CASSLAGEQFF
CDR3 DNA: TGTGCCAGCAGCTTGGCGGGTGAGCAGTTCTTC

D gene: TRBD2
V gene: TRBV5-6
clone size: NA
J gene: TRBJ2-5
CDR3 protein: CASSLALVAGVGETQYF
CDR3 DNA: TGTGCCAGCAGCTTGGCTCTGGTAGCGGGAGTCGGAGAGACCCAGTACTTC

D gene: TRBD1
V gene: TRBV14
clone size: NA
J gene: TRBJ2-7
CDR3 protein: CASCKGTGAYEQYF
CDR3 DNA: TGTGCCAGCTGCAAAGGGACAGGGGCCTACGAGCAGTACTTC

D gene: NA
V gene: TRBV29-1
clone size: NA
J gene: TRBJ1-2
CDR3 protein: CSVTGTWQGGVHYGYTF
CDR3 DNA: TGCAGCGTGACGGGAACGTGGCAGGGAGGGGTCCACTATGGCTACACCTTC

D gene: TRBD1
V gene: TRBV27
clone size: NA
J gene: TRBJ1-5
CDR3 protein: CASRKATGGEVFRDLPQHF
CDR3 DNA: TGTGCCAGCAGGAAAGCGACAGGGGGCGAGGTTTTCAGGGATTTGCCCCAGCATTTT

D gene: TRBD1
V gene: TRBV10-2
clone size: NA
J gene: TRBJ2-5
CDR3 protein: CASSPDRGQTSQYF
CDR3 DNA: TGCGCCAGCAGCCCAGACAGGGGGCAAACGTCCCAGTACTTC

D gene: TRBD1
V gene: TRBV9
clone size: NA
J gene: TRBJ1-3
CDR3 protein: CASSVQGAGNTIYF
CDR3 DNA: TGTGCCAGCAGCGTACAGGGGGCTGGAAACACCATATATTTT

D gene: TRBD1
V gene: TRBV6-1
clone size: NA
J gene: TRBJ1-2
CDR3 protein: CASSDYTDRGYGYTF
CDR3 DNA: TGTGCCAGCAGTGATTACACCGACAGGGGCTATGGCTACACCTTC

D gene: NA
V gene: TRBV2
clone size: NA
J gene: TRBJ1-1
CDR3 protein: CASTGGVADKNSEAFF
CDR3 DNA: TGTGCCAGCACCGGGGGGGTAGCAGATAAGAACTCTGAAGCTTTCTTT

D gene: TRBD2
V gene: TRBV4-1
clone size: once
J gene: TRBJ2-5
CDR3 protein: CASSSEVSGGEKTQYF
CDR3 DNA: TGCGCCAGCAGTTCCGAAGTTAGCGGGGGGGAAAAGACCCAGTACTTC

D gene: TRBD1
V gene: TRBV6-1
clone size: NA
J gene: TRBJ1-3
CDR3 protein: CASSERDRGFGNTIYF
CDR3 DNA: TGTGCCAGCAGTGAAAGGGACAGGGGCTTTGGAAACACCATATATTTT

D gene: NA
V gene: TRBV9
clone size: NA
J gene: TRBJ2-2
CDR3 protein: CASSVAVAGVGVGAGELFF
CDR3 DNA: TGTGCCAGCAGCGTAGCGGTTGCAGGGGTTGGGGTCGGAGCCGGGGAGCTGTTTTTT

D gene: TRBD2
V gene: TRBV7-9
clone size: NA
J gene: TRBJ2-3
CDR3 protein: CASSHPERGGRNTDTQYF
CDR3 DNA: TGTGCCAGCAGCCACCCGGAACGGGGGGGCCGGAACACAGATACGCAGTATTTT

D gene: TRBD1
V gene: TRBV2
clone size: NA
J gene: TRBJ2-3
CDR3 protein: CASSARRGTSTDTQYF
CDR3 DNA: TGTGCCAGCAGTGCGCGCAGGGGGACCAGCACAGATACGCAGTATTTT

D gene: TRBD1
V gene: TRBV11-2
clone size: NA
J gene: TRBJ1-5
CDR3 protein: CASSLGPGGGQPQHF
CDR3 DNA: TGTGCCAGCAGCCTAGGGCCAGGGGGCGGGCAGCCCCAGCATTTT

D gene: TRBD1
V gene: TRBV5-1
clone size: NA
J gene: TRBJ1-1
CDR3 protein: CASSGSGTGGTEAFF
CDR3 DNA: TGCGCCAGCAGCGGCTCCGGGACAGGGGGCACTGAAGCTTTCTTT

D gene: NA
V gene: TRBV9
clone size: NA
J gene: TRBJ1-2
CDR3 protein: CASSPSSRDKAQDYGYTF
CDR3 DNA: TGTGCCAGCAGCCCCTCAAGCCGGGACAAGGCACAAGACTATGGCTACACCTTC

D gene: NA
V gene: TRBV27
clone size: NA
J gene: TRBJ1-5
CDR3 protein: CASSLGAGSSQPQHF
CDR3 DNA: TGTGCCAGCAGTTTAGGCGCAGGGTCTAGTCAGCCCCAGCATTTT

D gene: TRBD1
V gene: TRBV5-4
clone size: NA
J gene: TRBJ1-2
CDR3 protein: CASSLTGANYGYTF
CDR3 DNA: TGTGCCAGCAGCTTGACAGGGGCTAACTATGGCTACACCTTC

D gene: NA
V gene: TRBV5-1
clone size: NA
J gene: TRBJ1-2
CDR3 protein: CASSLGDMIENGYTF
CDR3 DNA: TGCGCCAGCAGCTTGGGGGACATGATAGAGAATGGCTACACCTTC

D gene: NA
V gene: TRBV15
clone size: NA
J gene: TRBJ1-6
CDR3 protein: CATKVGGLLNSPLHF
CDR3 DNA: TGTGCCACCAAGGTCGGGGGTTTGCTTAATTCACCCCTCCACTTT

D gene: NA
V gene: TRBV7-9
clone size: NA
J gene: TRBJ1-2
CDR3 protein: CASSPLVGRSFYGYTF
CDR3 DNA: TGTGCCAGCAGCCCCCTCGTGGGGCGATCGTTCTATGGCTACACCTTC

D gene: NA
V gene: TRBV7-9
clone size: NA
J gene: TRBJ1-3
CDR3 protein: CASSLRQDRNTIYF
CDR3 DNA: TGTGCCAGCAGCTTACGCCAGGATCGAAACACCATATATTTT

D gene: TRBD1
V gene: TRBV30
clone size: NA
J gene: TRBJ2-2
CDR3 protein: CAWLGTGGTGELFF
CDR3 DNA: TGTGCCTGGTTGGGGACAGGGGGGACCGGGGAGCTGTTTTTT

D gene: TRBD1
V gene: TRBV9
clone size: NA
J gene: TRBJ2-5
CDR3 protein: CASSEGTAGAQYF
CDR3 DNA: TGTGCCAGCAGCGAGGGGACAGCCGGAGCCCAGTACTTC

D gene: NA
V gene: TRBV9
clone size: NA
J gene: TRBJ1-3
CDR3 protein: CASSAGGGASGNTIYF
CDR3 DNA: TGTGCCAGCAGCGCCGGGGGGGGCGCGTCAGGAAACACCATATATTTT

D gene: NA
V gene: TRBV9
clone size: NA
J gene: TRBJ1-2
CDR3 protein: CASSVGGKHGYTF
CDR3 DNA: TGTGCCAGCAGCGTAGGAGGGAAACATGGCTACACCTTC

D gene: NA
V gene: TRBV2
clone size: NA
J gene: TRBJ1-2
CDR3 protein: CASSESGYYGYTF
CDR3 DNA: TGTGCCAGCAGTGAATCCGGGTACTATGGCTACACCTTC

D gene: TRBD2
V gene: TRBV29-1
clone size: NA
J gene: TRBJ2-3
CDR3 protein: CSGAGVTDTQYF
CDR3 DNA: TGCAGCGGAGCGGGAGTGACAGATACGCAGTATTTT

D gene: NA
V gene: TRBV21-1
clone size: NA
J gene: TRBJ2-6
CDR3 protein: CASNRSDSCSGANVLTF
CDR3 DNA: TGTGCCAGCAATCGATCGGACAGTTGCTCTGGGGCCAACGTCCTGACTTTC

D gene: TRBD1
V gene: TRBV10-3
clone size: few
J gene: TRBJ1-2
CDR3 protein: CAISTRQGPYGYTF
CDR3 DNA: TGTGCCATCAGTACGCGACAGGGGCCCTATGGCTACACCTTC

D gene: NA
V gene: TRBV4-1
clone size: NA
J gene: TRBJ1-2
CDR3 protein: CASSQGDRRASWGGYTF
CDR3 DNA: TGCGCCAGCAGCCAAGGGGACCGGAGGGCTTCCTGGGGGGGCTACACCTTC

D gene: TRBD1
V gene: TRBV19
clone size: NA
J gene: TRBJ2-3
CDR3 protein: CASTPRDRGTDTQYF
CDR3 DNA: TGTGCCAGTACCCCCCGGGACAGGGGGACAGATACGCAGTATTTT

D gene: TRBD1
V gene: TRBV7-8
clone size: NA
J gene: TRBJ2-2
CDR3 protein: CASSLGGQGAGELFF
CDR3 DNA: TGTGCCAGCAGCTTAGGGGGACAGGGGGCCGGGGAGCTGTTTTTT

D gene: TRBD1
V gene: TRBV18
clone size: NA
J gene: TRBJ2-1
CDR3 protein: CASSRGTGNNEQFF
CDR3 DNA: TGTGCCAGCTCACGAGGGACAGGGAACAATGAGCAGTTCTTC

D gene: NA
V gene: TRBV4-3
clone size: once
J gene: TRBJ2-2
CDR3 protein: CASSQDKSGDLNTGELFF
CDR3 DNA: TGCGCCAGCAGCCAAGATAAAAGCGGAGACCTGAACACCGGGGAGCTGTTTTTT

D gene: NA
V gene: TRBV9
clone size: once
J gene: TRBJ1-1
CDR3 protein: CASSVDWGGTEAFF
CDR3 DNA: TGTGCCAGCAGCGTAGATTGGGGGGGCACTGAAGCTTTCTTT

D gene: NA
V gene: TRBV7-8
clone size: NA
J gene: TRBJ2-1
CDR3 protein: CASSLSALGTYNEQFF
CDR3 DNA: TGTGCCAGCAGCTTATCTGCACTAGGGACCTACAATGAGCAGTTCTTC

D gene: NA
V gene: TRBV6-5
clone size: NA
J gene: TRBJ1-1
CDR3 protein: CASSYSQMGGTEAFF
CDR3 DNA: TGTGCCAGCAGTTACTCCCAAATGGGGGGCACTGAAGCTTTCTTT

D gene: TRBD1
V gene: TRBV5-5
clone size: NA
J gene: TRBJ1-2
CDR3 protein: CASSFEGAYGYTF
CDR3 DNA: TGTGCCAGCAGCTTTGAGGGGGCCTATGGCTACACCTTC

D gene: NA
V gene: TRBV7-9
clone size: NA
J gene: TRBJ1-1
CDR3 protein: CASSTGQLNTEAFF
CDR3 DNA: TGTGCCAGCAGCACAGGACAGCTGAACACTGAAGCTTTCTTT

D gene: TRBD2
V gene: TRBV29-1
clone size: NA
J gene: TRBJ2-1
CDR3 protein: CSAEPSGRAYNEQFF
CDR3 DNA: TGCAGCGCCGAACCTAGCGGGAGGGCCTACAATGAGCAGTTCTTC

D gene: TRBD1
V gene: TRBV7-6
clone size: NA
J gene: TRBJ2-2
CDR3 protein: CASSSLDRGNTGELFF
CDR3 DNA: TGTGCCAGCAGCTCGCTGGACAGGGGTAACACCGGGGAGCTGTTTTTT

D gene: TRBD2
V gene: TRBV5-1
clone size: NA
J gene: TRBJ2-1
CDR3 protein: CASSPQTSGPEQFF
CDR3 DNA: TGCGCCAGCAGCCCGCAGACTAGCGGCCCTGAGCAGTTCTTC